The next 24 T cell receptor beta chains were all read from a single sample in a study of cytomegalovirus exposure and HLA in healthy donors. The PCR contained 60 Vbeta and 13 Jbeta primers. Some clones are missing from TCRdb's copy, which holds only in-frame ones; the method was immunoSEQ multiplex PCR. The data hold 100,000 to 150,000 clones, with about 73% observed a single time. Sequenced material: PBMCs. These receptors all stem from a woman aged 40-49 years in good health and CMV-seropositive.

The chain couples TRBV5-1 to TRBJ2-2; D is undetermined. The length of the CDR3 is 14 residues. Between the trimmed V and J ends, which lost 7 bases and 1 base, there was a span of 11 bases. The germline gives CDR1 SGHRS, CDR2 YFSETQ. CDR3 sequence: CASGPAVNTGELFF. The CDR3 DNA reads as TGCGCCAGCGGTCCTGCAGTGAACACCGGGGAGCTGTTTTTT.

V usage is TRBV15 and J usage is TRBJ2-3; TRBD2 matches at 10 bases. Germline V gene sequence: CDR1 LNHNV, CDR2 YYDKDF (reference sequence). V was clipped by 3 bases and J by 6 bases; unmatched bases: 6. The CDR3 spans 15 residues. Here the CDR3 reads CATSSLLAGLDTQYF. In DNA form, the CDR3 reads TGTGCCACCAGCAGCTTACTAGCGGGGTTGGATACGCAGTATTTT.

The chain combines TRBV5-1 with TRBJ1-1, with a tentative D call TRBD1 (6 bases). This CDR3 is 16 amino acids long. Trimming left V 2 bases short and J 7 bases short, with 21 bases between. The germline gives CDR1 SGHRS, CDR2 YFSETQ. The CDR3 bases are TGCGCCAGCAGCTTTCTGGGAAGGGGGGGAGGGAGTGAAGCTTTCTTT. It specifies CASSFLGRGGGSEAFF.

Concerning this clone: The CDR3 ends on some other residue instead of the conserved phenylalanine or tryptophan, so this is likely a read error. This chain uses TRBV11-3 with TRBJ1-1; TRBD1 matches 9 bases. Unmatched junction bases numbered 6, after V lost 7 bases and J lost 3 bases. The length of the CDR3 is 14 residues. Germline CDR1 SGHNT, CDR2 YENEEA. CDR3 sequence: CASTKDRGHTEAFV. DNA of the CDR3: TGTGCCAGCACCAAGGACAGGGGCCACACTGAAGCTTTCGTT.

The chain joins TRBV19 to TRBJ1-1, with 8 nucleotides matching TRBD1. The CDR3 is 11 amino acids. V dropped 5 bases and J dropped 7; count of bases not matched to a gene: 0. Germline-derived CDR1 and CDR2 are LNHDA and SQIVND (reference sequence). CDR3 sequence (DNA): TGTGCCAGTAGTGGACAGGGTGAAGCTTTCTTT. Residues: CASSGQGEAFF.

This chain links TRBV29-1 with TRBJ2-2; D unclear. CDR1 SQVTM and CDR2 ANQGSEA come from the germline V gene. The CDR3 extends over 11 amino acids. With 5 bases removed from V and 6 bases from J, the gap between germline ends came to 7 bases. The CDR3 region has the DNA TGCAGCGTTCAGGTCGCCGGGGAGCTGTTTTTT. Its translation: CSVQVAGELFF.

This sequence joins TRBV9 and TRBJ2-1; perhaps TRBD2 as D (6 bases). This CDR3 is built from 14 residues. Per the germline V gene, CDR1 is SGDLS and CDR2 is YYNGEE. V was pared by 3 bases and J by 5 bases, with 12 bases between. In DNA, the CDR3 is TGTGCCAGCAGCGCCGGGAGCGGAAACAATGAGCAGTTCTTC. Its translation: CASSAGSGNNEQFF.

The J gene is TRBJ1-6, the V gene TRBV2, with a tentative D call TRBD1 (6 bases). Trimming stripped 2 bases from V and 8 bases from J, with 13 bases between. The CDR3 has 15 amino acids. Looked up from germline, CDR1 is SNHLY and CDR2 is FYNNEI. DNA for the CDR3: TGTGCCAGCAGTGAATTTGGGACACGAGATTCACCCCTCCACTTT. This encodes CASSEFGTRDSPLHF.

Remarks on this clone: The sample contains more than one DNA sequence encoding this CDR3. The chain links TRBV7-2 to TRBJ2-7; TRBD1 might be the D (6 bases). Trimming took 5 bases from V and 4 from J, leaving 9 bases between them. The CDR3 loop spans 12 amino acids. Germline V gene lookup returns CDR1 SGHTA and CDR2 FQGNSA. The CDR3, as DNA: TGTGCCAGCAGCCAGACAGGTTACGAGCAGTACTTC. Translation: CASSQTGYEQYF.

The rearrangement joins TRBV2 to TRBJ1-1; no clear D gene. Germline V gene data show CDR1 as SNHLY and CDR2 as FYNNEI. There are 11 residues in the CDR3. V was trimmed by 8 bases and J by 3 bases, leaving 7 bases between them. CDR3 sequence reads: CASSRDTEAFF. CDR3 DNA: TGTGCCAGCTCTAGAGACACTGAAGCTTTCTTT.

J is TRBJ1-1 and V is TRBV7-3; D unresolved. Trimming removed 2 bases from V and 4 bases from J, with 11 bases in between. This CDR3 has 14 amino acids. Germline V CDR1 and CDR2: SGHTA, FQGTGA. CDR3: CASSLLRVGTEAFF. The CDR3 coding sequence is TGTGCCAGCAGCTTATTGAGGGTGGGCACTGAAGCTTTCTTT.

The chain is built from TRBV7-2 and TRBJ1-5; D uncertain. In germline, CDR1 is SGHTA, CDR2 FQGNSA. V was cut by 4 bases and J by 5 bases, with 9 bases left in between. The CDR3 is 13 residues long. CDR3 amino acids: CASSYRADQPQHF. The CDR3 nucleotides read TGTGCCAGCAGCTACAGAGCCGATCAGCCCCAGCATTTT.

The chain carries TRBV2 and TRBJ2-1; 9 nucleotides line up with TRBD1. This CDR3 region has 12 residues. The germline V gene encodes CDR1 SNHLY and CDR2 FYNNEI. Losses at the gene ends were 7 bases for V and 8 bases for J; bases not matched to a gene: 3. The CDR3 loop reads CASIDRGDEQFF. The CDR3 nucleotides are TGTGCCAGCATCGACAGGGGGGATGAGCAGTTCTTC.

The CDR3 is CASSLDGRTTPLHF. CDR3 nucleotides: TGCGCCAGCAGCTTGGACGGGAGGACTACACCCCTCCACTTT. J is TRBJ1-6 and V is TRBV5-1; D uncertain. The CDR3 totals 14 residues. Germline V lookup: CDR1 SGHRS, CDR2 YFSETQ. The V end lost 0 bases, the J end lost 11 bases, and 12 bases lay between the germline ends.

A single count supports this clone. The chain couples TRBV19 to TRBJ2-7, with 8 bases lining up with TRBD2. There are 14 residues in the CDR3. Germline loops: CDR1 LNHDA, CDR2 SQIVND (reference sequence). The trim removed 5 bases at V and 3 bases at J, leaving 6 bases unmatched. The CDR3 region is CASSSTSGGYEQYF. The CDR3 DNA reads TGTGCCAGTAGTTCTACCAGCGGGGGCTACGAGCAGTACTTC.

The rearrangement joins TRBV6-1 to TRBJ1-4; TRBD1 might be the D (5 bases). V was trimmed by 5 bases and J by 4 bases, leaving 14 bases between them. The CDR3 runs to 15 residues. Germline values: CDR1 MNHNS, CDR2 SASEGT. The CDR3 bases are TGTGCCAGCAGTCCTTCGCGGGACCTTAATGAAAAACTGTTTTTT. Translation: CASSPSRDLNEKLFF.

This chain uses TRBV7-2 with TRBJ2-3; 11 positions match TRBD2. Germline loops: CDR1 SGHTA, CDR2 FQGNSA. The CDR3 has 15 residues. After removal of 1 base from V and 10 bases from J, the junction contained 7 bases not matched to a gene. The CDR3 coding sequence is TGTGCCAGCAGCTTAGGTACTAGCGGGGGTATGGCGCAGTATTTT. Encoded protein: CASSLGTSGGMAQYF. The full variable domain, completed using reference TRBV7-2 and TRBJ2-3, is GAGVSQSPSNKVTEKGKDVELRCDPISGHTALYWYRQSLGQGLEFLIYFQGNSAPDKSGLPSDRFSAERTGGSVSTLTIQRTQQEDSAVYLCASSLGTSGGMAQYFGPGTRLTVL.

The chain recombines TRBV4-1 with TRBJ1-4, with a possible D match to TRBD1 (5 bases). V was trimmed by 3 bases and J by 0 bases, leaving 14 bases between them. In germline, CDR1 is MGHRA, CDR2 YSYEKL. This CDR3 has 17 residues. The CDR3 spells CASSQNTGYATNEKLFF. CDR3 coding DNA: TGCGCCAGCAGCCAGAATACAGGTTATGCAACTAATGAAAAACTGTTTTTT.

This clone was picked up a small number of times. The chain recombines TRBV5-1 with TRBJ2-1, with TRBD2 as a possible D gene (5 bases). Trimming shortened V by 1 base and J by 5 bases, and 10 bases separated the two germline ends. Germline V gives CDR1 SGHRS, CDR2 YFSETQ. CDR3 size: 14 residues. CDR3 DNA: TGCGCCAGCAGCTTGCGGGGTCGCAACAATGAGCAGTTCTTC. It encodes CASSLRGRNNEQFF.

The chain is built from TRBV2 and TRBJ1-5; D is uncertain. Germline V gene data show CDR1 as SNHLY and CDR2 as FYNNEI. Between the trimmed V and J ends, which lost 3 bases and 5 bases, there was a span of 11 bases. This CDR3 has 14 residues. CDR3 coding DNA: TGTGCCAGCAGTGAGAGCATCTCCGATCAGCCCCAGCATTTT. It encodes CASSESISDQPQHF.

The V gene is TRBV6-1, the J gene TRBJ1-6, with D unresolved. Trimming removed 6 bases from V and 10 bases from J, with 19 bases in between. This CDR3 spans 15 amino acids. Germline loops: CDR1 MNHNS, CDR2 SASEGT. This CDR3 is CASSDTGPRGSPLHF. The CDR3 bases are TGTGCCAGCAGCGATACGGGCCCCCGGGGATCACCCCTCCACTTT.

This clone has a handful of counts. The chain couples TRBV6-1 to TRBJ1-5; D is perhaps TRBD1 (6 bases). The germline gives CDR1 MNHNS, CDR2 SASEGT. V was clipped by 3 bases and J by 3 bases, with 9 bases between them. This CDR3 spans 14 amino acids. The CDR3 DNA follows: TGTGCCAGCAGTGACCGACAGGCCAATCAGCCCCAGCATTTT. Translating gives CASSDRQANQPQHF.

This clone was counted only a few times. The rearrangement joins TRBV7-9 to TRBJ1-1; possible D gene TRBD1, 6 bases. V lost 7 bases and J 10 bases, leaving 16 bases between the germline ends. The CDR3 length is 12 residues. Germline CDR1 is SEHNR and CDR2 is FQNEAQ (reference sequence). CDR3 sequence: CASTLGGAAAFF. The DNA for the CDR3 is TGTGCCAGCACCCTGGGGGGGGCCGCAGCTTTCTTT.

This clone has more than one count but fewer than ten. The J gene is TRBJ1-3, the V gene TRBV7-9; D gene unclear. The germline V gene has CDR1 SEHNR and CDR2 FQNEAQ (reference sequence). This CDR3 has 14 amino acids. Trimming pared 5 bases from V and 4 bases from J, leaving 12 bases between. Written as DNA, the CDR3 is TGTGCCAGCAGCCTCATTGTAAGCGGAAACACCATATATTTT. Translating gives CASSLIVSGNTIYF.